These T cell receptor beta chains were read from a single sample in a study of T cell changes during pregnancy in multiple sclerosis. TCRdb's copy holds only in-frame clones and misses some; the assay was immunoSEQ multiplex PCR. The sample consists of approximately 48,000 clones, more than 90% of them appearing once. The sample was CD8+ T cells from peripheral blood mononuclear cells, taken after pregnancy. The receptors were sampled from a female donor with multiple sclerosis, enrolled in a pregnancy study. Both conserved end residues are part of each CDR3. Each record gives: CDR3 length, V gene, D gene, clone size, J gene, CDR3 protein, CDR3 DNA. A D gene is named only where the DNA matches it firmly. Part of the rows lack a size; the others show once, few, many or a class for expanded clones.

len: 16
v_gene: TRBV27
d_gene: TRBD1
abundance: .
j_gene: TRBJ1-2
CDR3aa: CASSLGLPGQGYGYTF
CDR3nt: TGTGCCAGCAGTTTGGGACTTCCGGGACAGGGTTATGGCTACACCTTC

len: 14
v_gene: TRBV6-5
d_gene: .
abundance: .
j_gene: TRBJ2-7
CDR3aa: CVSSYEGGAYEQYF
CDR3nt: TGTGTCAGCAGTTACGAGGGCGGGGCCTACGAGCAGTACTTC

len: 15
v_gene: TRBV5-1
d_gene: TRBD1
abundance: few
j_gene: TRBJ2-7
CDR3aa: CASSSVGTGSLEQYF
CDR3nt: TGCGCCAGCAGCTCCGTCGGGACAGGGTCCCTCGAGCAGTACTTC

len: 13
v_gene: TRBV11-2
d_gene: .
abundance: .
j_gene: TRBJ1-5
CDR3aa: CASSLANNQPQHF
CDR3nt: TGTGCCAGCAGCTTAGCAAATAATCAGCCCCAGCATTTT

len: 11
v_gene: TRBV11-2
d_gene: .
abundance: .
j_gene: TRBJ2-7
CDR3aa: CASSSNYEQYF
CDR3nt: TGTGCCAGCAGCTCAAACTACGAGCAGTACTTC

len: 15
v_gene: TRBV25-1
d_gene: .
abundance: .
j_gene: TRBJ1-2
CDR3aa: CASSAGLAGVYGYTF
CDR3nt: TGTGCCAGCAGTGCAGGGCTGGCAGGGGTGTATGGCTACACCTTC

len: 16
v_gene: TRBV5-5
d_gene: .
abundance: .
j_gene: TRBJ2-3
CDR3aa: CASSWDVGAKADTQYF
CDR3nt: TGTGCCAGCAGCTGGGACGTGGGGGCGAAGGCAGATACGCAGTATTTT

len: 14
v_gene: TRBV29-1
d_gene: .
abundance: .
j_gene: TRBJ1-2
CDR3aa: CSVEPGLSGGGYTF
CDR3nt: TGCAGCGTTGAGCCGGGTCTCTCAGGAGGTGGCTACACCTTC

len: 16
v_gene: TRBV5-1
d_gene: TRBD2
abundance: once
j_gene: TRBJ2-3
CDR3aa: CASSLLAGGPTDTQYF
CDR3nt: TGCGCCAGCAGCTTATTAGCGGGAGGGCCTACAGATACGCAGTATTTT

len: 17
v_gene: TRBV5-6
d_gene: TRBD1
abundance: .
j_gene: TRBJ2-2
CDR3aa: CASSYFGQGVWPGELFF
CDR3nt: TGTGCCAGCAGTTATTTCGGACAGGGGGTATGGCCCGGGGAGCTGTTTTTT

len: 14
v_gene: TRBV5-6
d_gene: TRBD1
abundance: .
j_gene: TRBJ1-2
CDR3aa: CASSHTGGDYGYTF
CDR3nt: TGTGCCAGCAGCCATACAGGGGGCGACTATGGCTACACCTTC

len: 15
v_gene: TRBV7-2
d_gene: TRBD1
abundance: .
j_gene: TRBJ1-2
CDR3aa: CASSPRDRTIYGYTF
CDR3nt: TGTGCCAGCAGCCCACGGGACAGGACGATCTATGGCTACACCTTC

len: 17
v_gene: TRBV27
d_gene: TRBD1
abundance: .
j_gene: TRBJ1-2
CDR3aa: CASSLWMPVRGALGYTF
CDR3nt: TGTGCCAGCAGTTTATGGATGCCAGTCAGGGGGGCTTTAGGCTACACCTTC

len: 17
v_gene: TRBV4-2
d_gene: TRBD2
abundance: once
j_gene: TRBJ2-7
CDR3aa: CASSQDLASGLTYEQYF
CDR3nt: TGTGCCAGCAGCCAAGATCTAGCTAGCGGGCTAACCTACGAGCAGTACTTC

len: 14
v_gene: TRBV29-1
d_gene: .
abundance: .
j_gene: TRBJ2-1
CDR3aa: CSVLLATSYNEQFF
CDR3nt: TGCAGCGTGCTGCTAGCGACCTCCTACAATGAGCAGTTCTTC

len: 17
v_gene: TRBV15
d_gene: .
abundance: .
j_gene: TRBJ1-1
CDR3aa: CATSRDPVDTGNTEAFF
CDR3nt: TGTGCCACCAGCAGAGATCCGGTCGACACTGGTAACACTGAAGCTTTCTTT

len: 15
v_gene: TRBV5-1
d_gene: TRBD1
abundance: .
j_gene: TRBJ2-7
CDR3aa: CASSLKGQGAGEQYF
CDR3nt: TGCGCCAGCAGCTTGAAGGGTCAGGGGGCGGGGGAGCAGTACTTC

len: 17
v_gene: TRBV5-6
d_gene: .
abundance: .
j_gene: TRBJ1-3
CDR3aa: CASSLFLQGPTGNTIYF
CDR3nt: TGTGCCAGCAGCTTGTTTTTACAGGGTCCCACTGGAAACACCATATATTTT

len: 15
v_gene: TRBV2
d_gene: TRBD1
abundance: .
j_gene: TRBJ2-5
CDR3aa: CASSEGQATQETQYF
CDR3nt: TGTGCCAGCAGTGAGGGACAGGCTACCCAAGAGACCCAGTACTTC

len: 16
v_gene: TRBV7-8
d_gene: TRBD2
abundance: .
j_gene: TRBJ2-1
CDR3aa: CASSAPGLAGWNEQFF
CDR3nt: TGTGCCAGCAGCGCCCCTGGACTAGCGGGTTGGAATGAGCAGTTCTTC

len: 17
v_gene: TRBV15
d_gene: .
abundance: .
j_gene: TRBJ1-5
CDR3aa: CATSRDGGYGSNQPQHF
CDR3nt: TGTGCCACCAGCAGAGATGGAGGCTATGGAAGCAATCAGCCCCAGCATTTT

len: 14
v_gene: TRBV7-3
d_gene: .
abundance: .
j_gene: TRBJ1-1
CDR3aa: CASSLLTGGTEAFF
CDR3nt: TGTGCCAGCAGCTTATTGACGGGGGGGACTGAAGCTTTCTTT

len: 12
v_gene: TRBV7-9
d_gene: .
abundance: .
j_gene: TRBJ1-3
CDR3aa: CATRSTGNTIYF
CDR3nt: TGTGCCACCCGGAGTACTGGAAACACCATATATTTT

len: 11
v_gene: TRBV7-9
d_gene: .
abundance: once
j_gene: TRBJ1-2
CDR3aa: CASSLGHSYTF
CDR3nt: TGTGCCAGCAGCTTAGGGCACAGCTACACCTTC

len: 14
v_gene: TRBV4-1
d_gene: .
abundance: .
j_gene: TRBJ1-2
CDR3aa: CASSQDARPYGYTF
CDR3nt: TGCGCCAGCAGCCAAGACGCGAGGCCGTATGGCTACACCTTC

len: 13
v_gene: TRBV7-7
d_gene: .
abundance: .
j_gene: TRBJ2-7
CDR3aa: CASSLESGSEQYF
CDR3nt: TGTGCCAGCAGCTTAGAATCGGGGTCCGAGCAGTACTTC

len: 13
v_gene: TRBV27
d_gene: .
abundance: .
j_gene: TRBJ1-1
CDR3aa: CASRPQGGTEAFF
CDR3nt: TGTGCCAGCAGACCCCAGGGAGGGACTGAAGCTTTCTTT

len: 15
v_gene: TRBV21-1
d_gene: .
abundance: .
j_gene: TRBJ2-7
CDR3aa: CASRSPSGRLYEQYF
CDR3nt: TGTGCCAGCAGGTCACCTAGCGGGAGGCTATACGAGCAGTACTTC

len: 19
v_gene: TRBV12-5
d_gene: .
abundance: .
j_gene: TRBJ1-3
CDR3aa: CASGLVLQSVRDSGNTIYF
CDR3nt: TGTGCTAGTGGTTTGGTACTTCAGTCTGTCAGGGATTCTGGAAACACCATATATTTT